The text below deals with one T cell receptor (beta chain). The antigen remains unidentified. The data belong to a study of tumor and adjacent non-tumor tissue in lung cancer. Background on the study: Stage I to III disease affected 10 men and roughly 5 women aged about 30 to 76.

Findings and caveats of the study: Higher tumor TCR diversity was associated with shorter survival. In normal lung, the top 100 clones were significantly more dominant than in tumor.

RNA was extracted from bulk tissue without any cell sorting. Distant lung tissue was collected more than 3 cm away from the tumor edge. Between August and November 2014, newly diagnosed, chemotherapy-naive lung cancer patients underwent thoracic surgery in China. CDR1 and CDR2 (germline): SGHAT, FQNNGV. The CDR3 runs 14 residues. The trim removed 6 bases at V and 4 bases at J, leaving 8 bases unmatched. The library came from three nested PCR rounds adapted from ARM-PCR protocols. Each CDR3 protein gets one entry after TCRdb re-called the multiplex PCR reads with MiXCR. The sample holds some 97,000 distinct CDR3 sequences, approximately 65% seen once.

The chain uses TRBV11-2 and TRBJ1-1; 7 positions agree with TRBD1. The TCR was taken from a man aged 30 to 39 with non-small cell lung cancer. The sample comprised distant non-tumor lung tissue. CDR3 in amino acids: CASSPTGRFTEAFF. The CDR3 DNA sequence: TGTGCCAGCAGTCCGACAGGGCGCTTCACTGAAGCTTTCTTT.